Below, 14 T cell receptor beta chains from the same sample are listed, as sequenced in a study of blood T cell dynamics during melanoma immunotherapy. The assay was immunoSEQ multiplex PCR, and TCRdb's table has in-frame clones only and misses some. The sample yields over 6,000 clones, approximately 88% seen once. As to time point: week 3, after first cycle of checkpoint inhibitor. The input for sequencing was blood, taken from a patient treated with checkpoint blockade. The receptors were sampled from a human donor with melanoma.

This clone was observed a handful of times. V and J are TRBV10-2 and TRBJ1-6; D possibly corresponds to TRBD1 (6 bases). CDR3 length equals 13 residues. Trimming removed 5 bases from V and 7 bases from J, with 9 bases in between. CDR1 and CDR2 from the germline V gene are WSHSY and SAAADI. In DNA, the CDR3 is TGCGCCAGCAGTAGGGGGGAGAATTCACCCCTCCACTTT. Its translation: CASSRGENSPLHF.

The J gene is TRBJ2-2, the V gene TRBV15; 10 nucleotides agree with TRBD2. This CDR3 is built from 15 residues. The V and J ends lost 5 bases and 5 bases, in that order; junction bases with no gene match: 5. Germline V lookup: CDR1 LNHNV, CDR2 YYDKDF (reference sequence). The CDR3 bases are TGTGCCACCAGCTCGAGAGCGGGGGGGACCGGGGAGCTGTTTTTT. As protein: CATSSRAGGTGELFF.

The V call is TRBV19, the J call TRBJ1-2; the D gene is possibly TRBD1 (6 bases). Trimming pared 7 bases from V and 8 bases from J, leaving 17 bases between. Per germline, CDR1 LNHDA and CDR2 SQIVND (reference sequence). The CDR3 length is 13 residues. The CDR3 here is CASNVGGTFGYTF. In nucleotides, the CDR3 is TGTGCCAGTAACGTAGGGGGGACATTCGGCTACACCTTC. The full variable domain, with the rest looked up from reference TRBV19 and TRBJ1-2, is DGGITQSPKYLFRKEGQNVTLSCEQNLNHDAMYWYRQDPGQGLRLIYYSQIVNDFQKGDIAEGYSVSREKKESFPLTVTSAQKNPTAFYLCASNVGGTFGYTFGSGTRLTVV.

The CDR3 protein is CASSLRRATTTEAFF. CDR3 sequence (DNA): TGTGCCAGCAGCTTGCGCAGGGCAACCACCACTGAAGCTTTCTTT. J is TRBJ1-1 and V is TRBV5-4; D might be TRBD1 (5 bases). Germline-derived CDR1 and CDR2 are SGHNT and YYREEE (reference sequence). The CDR3 runs to 15 residues. V gave up 1 base and J gave up 4 bases, with 14 bases separating them.

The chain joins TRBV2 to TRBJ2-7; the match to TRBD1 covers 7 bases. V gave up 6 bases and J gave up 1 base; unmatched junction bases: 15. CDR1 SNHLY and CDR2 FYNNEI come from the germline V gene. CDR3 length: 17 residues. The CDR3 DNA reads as TGTGCCAGCAGGACACCGGGACAGCGCCCCTTTTCCTACGAGCAGTACTTC. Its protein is CASRTPGQRPFSYEQYF.

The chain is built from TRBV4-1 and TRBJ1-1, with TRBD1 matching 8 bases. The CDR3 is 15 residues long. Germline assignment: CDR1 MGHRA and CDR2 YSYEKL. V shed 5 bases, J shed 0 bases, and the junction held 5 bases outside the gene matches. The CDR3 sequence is CASSARTGMNTEAFF. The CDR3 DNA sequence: TGCGCCAGCAGCGCTAGGACAGGGATGAACACTGAAGCTTTCTTT.

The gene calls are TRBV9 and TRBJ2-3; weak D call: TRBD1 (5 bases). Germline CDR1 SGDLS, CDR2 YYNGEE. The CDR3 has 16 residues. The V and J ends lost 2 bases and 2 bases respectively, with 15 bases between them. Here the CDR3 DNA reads TGTGCCAGCAGCGTGGGGCTGAGCCCTAACACAGATACGCAGTATTTT. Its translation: CASSVGLSPNTDTQYF.

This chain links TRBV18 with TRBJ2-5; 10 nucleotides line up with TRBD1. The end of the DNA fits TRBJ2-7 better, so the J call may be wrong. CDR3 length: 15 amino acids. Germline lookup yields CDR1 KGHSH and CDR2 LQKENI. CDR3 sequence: CASSPEGTGDYEQYF. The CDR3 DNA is TGTGCCAGCTCACCGGAGGGGACAGGGGACTACGAGCAGTACTTC.

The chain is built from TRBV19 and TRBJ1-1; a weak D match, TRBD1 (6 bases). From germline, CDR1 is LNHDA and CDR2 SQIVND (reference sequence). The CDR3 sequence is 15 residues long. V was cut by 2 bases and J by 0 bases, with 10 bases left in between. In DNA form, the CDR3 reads TGTGCCAGTAGTATATCAGGGGTGGTGAACACTGAAGCTTTCTTT. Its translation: CASSISGVVNTEAFF. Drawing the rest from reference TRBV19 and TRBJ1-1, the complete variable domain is DGGITQSPKYLFRKEGQNVTLSCEQNLNHDAMYWYRQDPGQGLRLIYYSQIVNDFQKGDIAEGYSVSREKKESFPLTVTSAQKNPTAFYLCASSISGVVNTEAFFGQGTRLTVV.

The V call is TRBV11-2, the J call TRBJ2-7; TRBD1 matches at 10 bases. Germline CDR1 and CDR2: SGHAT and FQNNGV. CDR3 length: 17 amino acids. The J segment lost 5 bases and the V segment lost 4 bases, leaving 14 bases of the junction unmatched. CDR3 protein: CASSWGPGQGTRNEQYF. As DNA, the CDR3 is TGTGCCAGCAGCTGGGGGCCGGGACAGGGGACCAGGAACGAGCAGTACTTC.

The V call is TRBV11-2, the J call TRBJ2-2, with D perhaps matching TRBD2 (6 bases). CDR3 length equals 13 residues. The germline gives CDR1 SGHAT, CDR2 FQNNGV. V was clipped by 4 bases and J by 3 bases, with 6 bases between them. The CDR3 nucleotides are TGTGCCAGCAGCTGGGGGGACACCGGGGAGCTGTTTTTT. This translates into CASSWGDTGELFF. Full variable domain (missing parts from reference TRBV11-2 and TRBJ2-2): EAGVAQSPRYKIIEKRQSVAFWCNPISGHATLYWYQQILGQGPKLLIQFQNNGVVDDSQLPKDRFSAERLKGVDSTLKIQPAKLEDSAVYLCASSWGDTGELFFGEGSRLTVL.

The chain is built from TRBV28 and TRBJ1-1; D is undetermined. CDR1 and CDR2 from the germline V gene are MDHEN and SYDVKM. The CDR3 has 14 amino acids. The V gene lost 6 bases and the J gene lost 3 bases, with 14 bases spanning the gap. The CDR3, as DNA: TGTGCCAGCAGCCTTGTGTTTTCGGACACTGAAGCTTTCTTT. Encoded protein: CASSLVFSDTEAFF.

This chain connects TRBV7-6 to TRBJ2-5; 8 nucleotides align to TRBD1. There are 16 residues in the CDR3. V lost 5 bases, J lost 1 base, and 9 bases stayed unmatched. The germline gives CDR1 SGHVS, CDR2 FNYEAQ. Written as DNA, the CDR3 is TGTGCCAGCAGCCAAGGACAGGGTAGGGTCCAAGAGACCCAGTACTTC. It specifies CASSQGQGRVQETQYF.

The CDR3 sequence: CASGFMRLETQYF. The CDR3 DNA reads TGTGCCAGCGGTTTTATGAGGCTCGAGACCCAGTACTTC. The chain combines TRBV2 with TRBJ2-5; D is ambiguous. CDR3 size: 13 residues. The germline CDR1 and CDR2 sequences are SNHLY and FYNNEI. The V and J ends lost 8 bases and 5 bases respectively, with 15 bases between them.